Listed here are 24 T cell receptor beta chains from one sample, sequenced in a study of vaccination and CD4 T cells after COVID-19. The treatment was: roughly 11-day PBMC culture with coronavirus spike peptide pools or control peptides (ViraFEST assay). Scientists ran DNA taken from cultured CD4+ T cells through the Oncomine TCR Beta short-read assay for sequencing. A single record per CDR3 protein comes from TCRdb applying MiXCR to the PCR reads. The table lists some 3,300 distinct CDR3 sequences, around 54% of them singletons. No cognate antigen is known for these TCRs. Material for sequencing was CD4+ T cells from blood, cultured in vitro. All receptors derive from a human donor who had recovered from COVID-19.

The chain carries TRBV7-2 and TRBJ2-1, with 9 bases aligning to TRBD1. The germline gives CDR1 SGHTA, CDR2 FQGNSA. V shed 4 bases, J shed 6 bases, and the junction held 7 bases outside the gene matches. The CDR3 is 15 amino acids. The CDR3 DNA follows: TGTGCCAGCAGCTCCGGACAGGGGTATTCCAATGAGCAGTTCTTC. Residues: CASSSGQGYSNEQFF.

CDR3 sequence (DNA): TGCGCCAGCAGCTTGGTTGGGGACAGGGAAGGGACCCAGTACTTC. The encoded protein is CASSLVGDREGTQYF. The V and J genes are TRBV5-1 and TRBJ2-5; 9 nucleotides agree with TRBD1. The germline gives CDR1 SGHRS, CDR2 YFSETQ. Trimming took 0 bases from V and 7 from J; bases not matched to a gene: 7. CDR3 size: 15 residues.

The CDR3, as DNA: TGTGCCAGCAGGCAGGCTGGGCGGGTCACTGAAGCTTTCTTT. This encodes CASRQAGRVTEAFF. The gene calls are TRBV5-4 and TRBJ1-1; no definite D call. The CDR3 is 14 residues long. V was trimmed by 5 bases and J by 4 bases, leaving 15 bases between them. Germline loops: CDR1 SGHNT, CDR2 YYREEE (reference sequence). The full variable domain, completed using reference TRBV5-4 and TRBJ1-1, is ETGVTQSPTHLIKTRGQQVTLRCSSQSGHNTVSWYQQALGQGPQFIFQYYREEENGRGNFPPRFSGLQFPNYSSELNVNALELDDSALYLCASRQAGRVTEAFFGQGTRLTVV.

This clonotype was observed a single time. The chain uses TRBV6-2 or TRBV6-3 and TRBJ1-2; D is perhaps TRBD1 (6 bases). Trimming took 3 bases from V and 4 from J, leaving 12 bases between them. This CDR3 region has 14 residues. The germline CDR1 and CDR2 sequences are MNHEY and SVGEGT. The CDR3 reads CASSYLEGVYGYTF. CDR3 DNA: TGTGCCAGCAGTTATTTGGAGGGGGTCTATGGCTACACCTTC.

The gene calls are TRBV29-1 and TRBJ2-2; D may correspond to TRBD1 or TRBD2 (5 bases each). From germline, CDR1 is SQVTM and CDR2 ANQGSEA. V dropped 6 bases and J dropped 0 bases, with 14 bases sitting between them. CDR3 length: 15 residues. CDR3 in DNA: TGCAGCGTAATATGGGGGAATTCGAACACCGGGGAGCTGTTTTTT. Its translation: CSVIWGNSNTGELFF.

The chain is built from TRBV4-1 and TRBJ1-2, with D hard to call. Germline V gene data show CDR1 as MGHRA and CDR2 as YSYEKL. CDR3 length: 15 residues. Trimming stripped 3 bases from V and 6 bases from J, with 17 bases between. Here the CDR3 DNA reads TGCGCCAGCAGCCAGCCCTTCGGGCACCGGAATGGCTACACCTTC. Translation: CASSQPFGHRNGYTF.

This chain joins TRBV20-1 and TRBJ1-2; D unresolved. The ends were cut back, 1 base at V and 4 bases at J, with 13 bases in the middle. Germline CDR1 DFQATT, CDR2 SNEGSKA (reference sequence). The CDR3 spans 14 residues. CDR3 sequence (DNA): TGCAGTGCTAGAGGCCTACAGAGTGGCTATGGCTACACCTTC. Its translation is CSARGLQSGYGYTF.

V usage is TRBV6-5 and J usage is TRBJ1-6; 8 nucleotides line up with TRBD1. Losses at the gene ends were 2 bases for V and 8 bases for J; bases not matched to a gene: 5. CDR1 is MNHEY and CDR2 is SVGAGI in the germline V gene. There are 15 residues in the CDR3. CDR3 amino acids: CASSYNGQGYSPLHF. CDR3 sequence (DNA): TGTGCCAGCAGTTACAACGGACAGGGATATTCACCCCTCCACTTT.

This clonotype was seen a handful of times. This CDR3 reads CASSSTGGNQPQHF. CDR3 nucleotides: TGTGCCAGCAGCTCGACAGGGGGCAATCAGCCCCAGCATTTT. This chain links TRBV11-2 with TRBJ1-5; the match to TRBD1 covers 8 bases. Per germline, CDR1 SGHAT and CDR2 FQNNGV. The CDR3 spans 14 residues. V lost 4 bases, J lost 2 bases, and 1 base stayed unmatched.

The chain combines TRBV11-2 with TRBJ1-6; D not resolved. The CDR3 extends over 16 amino acids. V lost 2 bases to trimming and J lost 0 bases, with 8 bases between them. Germline CDR1 SGHAT, CDR2 FQNNGV. Here the CDR3 reads CASSLTFSSYNSPLHF. In DNA, the CDR3 is TGTGCCAGCAGCTTAACCTTTAGCTCCTATAATTCACCCCTCCACTTT. Supplemented by reference TRBV11-2 and TRBJ1-6, the full variable domain reads EAGVAQSPRYKIIEKRQSVAFWCNPISGHATLYWYQQILGQGPKLLIQFQNNGVVDDSQLPKDRFSAERLKGVDSTLKIQPAKLEDSAVYLCASSLTFSSYNSPLHFGNGTRLTVT.

The chain is built from TRBV30 and TRBJ1-3; D remains unclear. The CDR3 sequence is 14 residues long. Germline lookup yields CDR1 GTSNPN and CDR2 SVGIG (reference sequence). The V end lost 2 bases, the J end lost 0 bases, and 8 bases lay between the germline ends. CDR3 in DNA: TGTGCCTGGAGTAAGACGGGCTCTGGAAACACCATATATTTT. It yields the protein CAWSKTGSGNTIYF.

By share, this clonotype ranks as medium-sized. The V and J genes are TRBV12-3 or TRBV12-4 and TRBJ1-5; 10 bases fit TRBD1. Trimming cost V 3 bases and J 7 bases; bases outside gene matches: 24. This CDR3 is 21 amino acids long. The CDR3 coding sequence is TGTGCCAGCAGTTTCCGGTCTCCCCTCCGGGACAGGGGTATGTACGGGCAGCCCCAGCATTTT. Translated: CASSFRSPLRDRGMYGQPQHF.

For this clonotype: Without the conserved terminal phenylalanine or tryptophan, this CDR3 likely stems from a read error. In nucleotides, the CDR3 is TGCGCCAGCAGCTCTGGACTCCAAGCGAGCCCAGAGACCCAGTACTAC. Protein: CASSSGLQASPETQYY. The V and J genes are TRBV5-1 and TRBJ2-5; a possible D gene is TRBD2 (5 bases). Trimming took off 3 bases at V and 4 bases at J, with 19 bases between the two ends. This CDR3 region has 16 residues. Germline CDR1 reads SGHRS; CDR2 reads YFSETQ.

The chain links TRBV20-1 to TRBJ2-3, with 8 positions matching TRBD1. The germline V gene has CDR1 DFQATT and CDR2 SNEGSKA (reference sequence). V shed 6 bases, J shed 4 bases, and the junction held 6 bases outside the gene matches. The CDR3 is made up of 13 amino acids. The DNA for the CDR3 is TGCAGTGCCAAGAGGACAGGGCCAGATACGCAGTATTTT. The encoded protein is CSAKRTGPDTQYF.

This clonotype rates as medium-sized. The chain carries TRBV2 and TRBJ2-2; D is possibly TRBD2 (5 bases). V dropped 1 base and J dropped 5 bases, with 5 bases sitting between them. This CDR3 has 13 residues. Germline lookup yields CDR1 SNHLY and CDR2 FYNNEI. The CDR3 loop reads CASSEGGTGELFF. The CDR3 nucleotides are TGTGCCAGCAGTGAAGGCGGGACCGGGGAGCTGTTTTTT.

The J gene is TRBJ2-7, the V gene TRBV19; 7 bases are a match to TRBD1. Trimming cost V 6 bases and J 4 bases; bases outside gene matches: 12. Per germline, CDR1 LNHDA and CDR2 SQIVND (reference sequence). The CDR3 loop spans 15 amino acids. The CDR3 DNA reads TGTGCCAGTAGCGAGAGCCCGGGGACAGTTTACGAGCAGTACTTC. Amino acid sequence: CASSESPGTVYEQYF.

The rearrangement links TRBV29-1 to TRBJ1-1; no definite D call. In germline, CDR1 is SQVTM, CDR2 ANQGSEA. The V and J ends lost 4 bases and 4 bases respectively, with 7 bases between them. The CDR3 spans 11 residues. The DNA for the CDR3 is TGCAGCGTTGTTAAGGCCACTGAAGCTTTCTTT. As protein: CSVVKATEAFF.

This chain's CDR3 is CASSAGGNEQFF. CDR3 DNA sequence: TGTGCCAGCAGCGCCGGGGGGAATGAGCAGTTCTTC. The chain combines TRBV2 with TRBJ2-1; 7 nucleotides agree with TRBD2. This CDR3 contains 12 residues. From germline, CDR1 is SNHLY and CDR2 FYNNEI. V was clipped by 6 bases and J by 7 bases; unmatched bases: 3.

This clonotype was detected only once. This sequence joins TRBV11-3 and TRBJ2-1; TRBD2 aligns across 11 bases. Germline V gene lookup returns CDR1 SGHNT and CDR2 YENEEA. The CDR3 contains 18 residues. V dropped 5 bases and J dropped 7; count of bases not matched to a gene: 16. The CDR3 DNA is TGTGCCAGCAGCCGGGGGGTTCTAGCGGGAGGTAGGAAAAATGAGCAGTTCTTC. It encodes CASSRGVLAGGRKNEQFF.

This clonotype was found a few times. The genes are TRBV6-1 and TRBJ2-7; 7 bases line up with TRBD1. After removal of 6 bases from V and 4 bases from J, the junction contained 12 bases not matched to a gene. The length of the CDR3 is 15 residues. Germline V gene sequence: CDR1 MNHNS, CDR2 SASEGT. CDR3 residues: CASRTDRTLGYEQYF. As DNA, the CDR3 is TGTGCCAGCAGGACGGACAGGACCTTAGGGTACGAGCAGTACTTC.

This clonotype was detected only once. The CDR3 region is CASSKSEILGGQPQHF. CDR3 coding DNA: TGTGCCAGCAGCAAATCAGAGATCCTGGGTGGTCAGCCCCAGCATTTT. The V gene is TRBV7-9, the J gene TRBJ1-5; no definite D call. In germline, CDR1 is SEHNR, CDR2 FQNEAQ (reference sequence). The CDR3 is made up of 16 amino acids. V lost 5 bases to trimming and J lost 6 bases, with 20 bases between them.

The rearrangement links TRBV4-3 to TRBJ2-3, with 7 bases identical to TRBD1. The CDR3 spans 15 residues. CDR1 LGHNA and CDR2 YSLEER come from the germline V gene. The ends lost 4 bases at V and 6 bases at J; junction bases unmatched: 10. CDR3 region: CASSRQGVGSDTQYF. CDR3 in DNA: TGCGCCAGCAGCCGACAGGGTGTAGGGTCTGATACGCAGTATTTT.

This clonotype is large. The rearrangement links TRBV9 to TRBJ2-3; D gene uncertain. CDR1 is SGDLS and CDR2 is YYNGEE in the germline V gene. CDR3 size: 13 residues. Trimming removed 0 bases at V and 1 base at J, with 3 bases between. The CDR3 DNA is TGTGCCAGCAGCGTAGAGGGCACAGATACGCAGTATTTT. Its translation is CASSVEGTDTQYF. The full variable domain, its missing parts supplied by reference TRBV9 and TRBJ2-3, is DSGVTQTPKHLITATGQRVTLRCSPRSGDLSVYWYQQSLDQGLQFLIQYYNGEERAKGNILERFSAQQFPDLHSELNLSSLELGDSALYFCASSVEGTDTQYFGPGTRLTVL.

The rearrangement links TRBV19 to TRBJ1-1, with D perhaps TRBD1 (5 bases). Trimming took 7 bases from V and 5 from J, leaving 14 bases between them. The CDR3 extends over 13 amino acids. Germline V gene lookup returns CDR1 LNHDA and CDR2 SQIVND (reference sequence). The CDR3 protein is CASNNNWGTEAFF. CDR3 coding DNA: TGTGCCAGTAATAATAATTGGGGGACTGAAGCTTTCTTT.